The 12 T cell receptor beta chains reported below all come from one sample, sequenced in a study of OX40 agonist ivuxolimab in advanced cancers. Sequenced by immunoSEQ multiplex PCR; TCRdb stores in-frame clones only, minus some. The sample shows around 95,000 clones, around 93% of them seen only once. The material was CD4+ or CD8+ T cells sorted from blood, obtained in a trial of the OX40 agonist ivuxolimab. These TCRs come from an adult with an advanced solid tumor such as melanoma, head and neck, liver or kidney cancer.

The chain uses TRBV7-2 and TRBJ2-1, with 7 positions matching TRBD2. Looked up from germline, CDR1 is SGHTA and CDR2 is FQGNSA. V gave up 1 base and J gave up 11 bases; unmatched junction bases: 17. The CDR3 loop spans 17 amino acids. CDR3 loop: CASSLGLSTSIGGKQFF. The CDR3 nucleotides read TGTGCCAGCAGCTTAGGCCTTTCGACTAGCATAGGTGGTAAGCAGTTCTTC.

The rearrangement joins TRBV15 to TRBJ2-6; perhaps TRBD2 as D (5 bases). V lost 3 bases, J lost 3 bases, and 15 bases lay in between. This CDR3 has 17 residues. Germline values: CDR1 LNHNV, CDR2 YYDKDF (reference sequence). The CDR3 is CATSSNDAGHGANVLTF. For the CDR3, the DNA is TGTGCCACCAGCAGTAACGATGCGGGCCATGGGGCCAACGTCCTGACTTTC.

This chain joins TRBV27 and TRBJ1-4; no reliable D call. The CDR3 has 13 residues. Germline CDR1 MNHEY, CDR2 SMNVEV (reference sequence). V was cut by 0 bases and J by 12 bases, with 11 bases left in between. The DNA of the CDR3 is TGTGCCAGCAGTTTATCGGTCTATGAGGAACTGTTTTTT. This translates into CASSLSVYEELFF.

The V and J genes are TRBV5-1 and TRBJ2-3, with 8 positions matching TRBD2. The CDR3 length is 16 residues. Unmatched junction bases numbered 5, after V lost 0 bases and J lost 2 bases. Germline V gene lookup returns CDR1 SGHRS and CDR2 YFSETQ. The CDR3 DNA reads TGCGCCAGCAGCTTGGTTAGCGGGGTTTACACAGATACGCAGTATTTT. This encodes CASSLVSGVYTDTQYF.

This rearrangement joins TRBV6-5 to TRBJ1-5; 7 nucleotides agree with TRBD1. This CDR3 spans 15 amino acids. Germline values: CDR1 MNHEY, CDR2 SVGAGI. J gave up 4 bases and V 6 bases, and 9 bases lay outside the gene matches. DNA of the CDR3: TGTGCCAGCAGAGGAGACAGGGCTTCGAATCAGCCCCAGCATTTT. This gives the protein CASRGDRASNQPQHF.

The genes are TRBV5-1 and TRBJ2-3, with 8 positions matching TRBD2. CDR1 and CDR2 from the germline V gene are SGHRS and YFSETQ. Germline trimming cut 3 bases from V and 4 bases from J; bases unmatched to any gene: 13. This CDR3 contains 17 residues. In DNA form, the CDR3 reads TGCGCCAGCAGCTCCCACTTAGCGGGGTCTCGGGCAGATACGCAGTATTTT. Translated, it gives CASSSHLAGSRADTQYF.

The V gene is TRBV9, the J gene TRBJ2-7, with D perhaps TRBD1 (5 bases). Germline CDR1 and CDR2: SGDLS and YYNGEE. V was cut by 5 bases and J by 0 bases, with 12 bases left in between. There are 14 residues in the CDR3. CDR3 nucleotides: TGTGCCAGCAGTTACCAGGGAAACTCCTACGAGCAGTACTTC. Translating it yields CASSYQGNSYEQYF.

This chain links TRBV27 with TRBJ1-4, with 8 nucleotides matching TRBD1. Germline CDR1 MNHEY, CDR2 SMNVEV (reference sequence). J lost 8 bases, V lost 6 bases, and 11 bases had no gene match. The CDR3 consists of 15 residues. The DNA of the CDR3 is TGTGCCAGCAGGAAGGACGACAGGGGCCGGGAAAAACTGTTTTTT. It specifies CASRKDDRGREKLFF. The full variable domain, with the rest looked up from reference TRBV27 and TRBJ1-4, is EAQVTQNPRYLITVTGKKLTVTCSQNMNHEYMSWYRQDPGLGLRQIYYSMNVEVTDKGDVPEGYKVSRKEKRNFPLILESPSPNQTSLYFCASRKDDRGREKLFFGSGTQLSVL.

Here the CDR3 DNA reads TGTGCCAGCAGCTTAGTCGGACTAGCTGGGGCCAACGTCCTGACTTTC. Its protein is CASSLVGLAGANVLTF. The rearrangement joins TRBV7-2 to TRBJ2-6, with 7 bases matching TRBD2. Germline-derived CDR1 and CDR2 are SGHTA and FQGNSA. The V gene end was trimmed by 1 base and the J gene end by 2 bases; junction bases not matched to a gene: 2. CDR3 length: 16 amino acids.

The chain is built from TRBV5-4 and TRBJ2-3; the match to TRBD1 covers 9 bases. The CDR3 runs to 15 residues. The germline CDR1 and CDR2 sequences are SGHNT and YYREEE (reference sequence). Trimming cost V 3 bases and J 4 bases; bases outside gene matches: 6. The CDR3 sequence is CASSSPGQGSDTQYF. CDR3 bases: TGTGCCAGCAGCTCCCCGGGACAGGGTTCAGATACGCAGTATTTT.

V is TRBV5-8 and J is TRBJ2-7; D perhaps matches TRBD1 (5 bases). Germline lookup yields CDR1 SGHTS and CDR2 YDEGEE. With 4 bases removed from V and 3 bases from J, the gap between germline ends came to 14 bases. The length of the CDR3 is 14 residues. CDR3 in amino acids: CASSPQGKYYEQYF. The CDR3 DNA sequence: TGTGCCAGCAGCCCCCAGGGAAAGTACTACGAGCAGTACTTC.

This clone was picked up a small number of times. V gene TRBV19 combines with J gene TRBJ2-5; the match to TRBD2 covers 9 bases. The germline gives CDR1 LNHDA, CDR2 SQIVND (reference sequence). The V gene end was trimmed by 4 bases and the J gene end by 4 bases; junction bases not matched to a gene: 7. This CDR3 is built from 15 residues. CDR3 sequence: CASSRLAGRLETQYF. The CDR3 coding sequence is TGTGCCAGTAGTAGGCTAGCGGGAAGATTAGAGACCCAGTACTTC.